These 8 T cell receptor beta chains were sequenced from one sample in a study of radiation and T cells in renal cell carcinoma. Time point given: blood 4 weeks post-SBRT, at nephrectomy. The treatment: 15 Gy SBRT to primary tumor, nephrectomy 4 weeks later. Using immunoSEQ multiplex PCR, the repertoire was profiled, and TCRdb retains in-frame clones only, with some absent. Of around 100,000 clones in the sample, around 84% were seen once. This material consisted of blood, taken from a patient whose treatment included radiotherapy and nephrectomy. The receptors were gathered from a man aged 60 to 75 with renal cell carcinoma.

The genes are TRBV7-8 and TRBJ1-2; 12 bases are a match to TRBD1. The CDR3 runs to 17 residues. J was trimmed by 2 bases and V by 3 bases; bases with no gene match: 7. CDR1 is SGHVS and CDR2 is FQNEAQ in the germline V gene. The CDR3 is CASSFRDRGRVNYGYTF. The CDR3 nucleotides are TGTGCCAGCAGCTTCCGGGACAGGGGGCGCGTCAACTATGGCTACACCTTC.

The rearrangement uses TRBV19 and TRBJ2-7; perhaps TRBD1 as D (6 bases). In germline, CDR1 is LNHDA, CDR2 SQIVND (reference sequence). Trimming left V 6 bases short and J 0 bases short, with 12 bases between. The CDR3 is made up of 14 amino acids. Here the CDR3 DNA reads TGTGCCAGTAGCCCTACAGGGCCCTCCTACGAGCAGTACTTC. Translation gives CASSPTGPSYEQYF.

The CDR3 protein is CSARPGQNEQYF. The CDR3 coding sequence is TGCAGCGCCCGACCCGGGCAAAACGAGCAGTACTTC. The rearrangement links TRBV29-1 to TRBJ2-7; D unclear. V lost 7 bases, J lost 5 bases, and 15 bases lay in between. The CDR3 consists of 12 residues. Germline CDR1 SQVTM, CDR2 ANQGSEA.

The rearrangement links TRBV19 to TRBJ2-5; 9 nucleotides agree with TRBD2. J was trimmed by 4 bases and V by 3 bases; bases with no gene match: 6. This CDR3 has 15 amino acids. In germline, CDR1 is LNHDA, CDR2 SQIVND (reference sequence). The CDR3 sequence: CASSISGSGVETQYF. The CDR3 DNA is TGTGCCAGTAGTATTAGCGGGAGTGGAGTAGAGACCCAGTACTTC.

CDR3 DNA sequence: TGTGCCAGCAGTGCCCGGGGACTAGCGGTTACGTTTGAGCAGTTCTTC. It yields the protein CASSARGLAVTFEQFF. J is TRBJ2-1 and V is TRBV6-1; the match to TRBD2 covers 11 bases. This CDR3 is 16 amino acids long. Germline values: CDR1 MNHNS, CDR2 SASEGT. Trimming cost V 4 bases and J 9 bases; bases outside gene matches: 11.

The rearrangement joins TRBV19 to TRBJ1-4, with 7 bases that match TRBD1. After removal of 8 bases from V and 1 base from J, the junction contained 7 bases not matched to a gene. Germline CDR1 and CDR2: LNHDA and SQIVND (reference sequence). The CDR3 spans 15 residues. The CDR3, as DNA: TGTGCCAGTTCCCCTGCAGGGGGAACTAATGAAAAACTGTTTTTT. Residues: CASSPAGGTNEKLFF.

Only one count was recorded for this clone. The V gene is TRBV6-6, the J gene TRBJ2-3; TRBD2 matches 13 bases. The V gene end was trimmed by 5 bases and the J gene end by 5 bases; junction bases not matched to a gene: 4. There are 15 residues in the CDR3. The germline CDR1 and CDR2 sequences are MNHNY and SVGAGI (reference sequence). The CDR3 is CASSRTSGSLDTQYF. CDR3 DNA sequence: TGTGCCAGCAGTAGGACTAGCGGGAGTTTAGATACGCAGTATTTT.

The V and J genes are TRBV19 and TRBJ1-5; D is unclear. Trimming left V 1 base short and J 13 bases short, with 8 bases between. This CDR3 is 11 amino acids long. Germline assignment: CDR1 LNHDA and CDR2 SQIVND (reference sequence). CDR3 bases: TGTGCCAGTAGTATAGCCGGGGAACAGCATTTT. Amino acid sequence: CASSIAGEQHF.